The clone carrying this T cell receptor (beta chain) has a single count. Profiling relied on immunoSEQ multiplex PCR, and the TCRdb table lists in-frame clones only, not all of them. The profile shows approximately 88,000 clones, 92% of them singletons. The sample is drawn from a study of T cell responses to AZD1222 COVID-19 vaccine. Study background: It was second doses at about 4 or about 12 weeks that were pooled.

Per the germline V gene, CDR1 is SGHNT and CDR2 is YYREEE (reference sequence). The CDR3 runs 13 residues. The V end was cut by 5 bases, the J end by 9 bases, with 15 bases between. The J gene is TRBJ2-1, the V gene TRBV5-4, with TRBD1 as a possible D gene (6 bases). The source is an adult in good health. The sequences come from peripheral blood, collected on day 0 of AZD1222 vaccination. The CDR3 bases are TGTGCCAGCAGGCCGGGACATGAATTTGAGCAGTTCTTC. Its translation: CASRPGHEFEQFF.